This T cell receptor beta chain came from a study of blood T cell repertoires in COVID-19. This CDR3 spans 15 amino acids. The V and J ends lost 6 bases and 8 bases, in that order; junction bases with no gene match: 11. Per germline, CDR1 SGHNT and CDR2 YYREEE (reference sequence). Original handling: Quantification of nucleated cells was approximated via reference gene primer amplification. Sequencing was performed with immunoSEQ multiplex PCR; in TCRdb, only in-frame clones are kept and a portion is missing. V and J calls and clone size are copied from that table; D and trimming were computed from the DNA. Altogether about 110,000 clones are present, about 78% being singletons, with the ten largest covering around 4.7%.

The chain uses TRBV5-4 and TRBJ2-1; 10 nucleotides agree with TRBD2. This receptor was obtained from a human donor in a cohort sampled during active or convalescent COVID-19. Sample: peripheral blood. This CDR3 reads CASTGAGGLRDEQFF. The DNA of the CDR3 is TGTGCCAGCACGGGAGCGGGGGGGCTTAGGGATGAGCAGTTCTTC.